These T cell receptor beta chains were read from a single sample in a study of a mutant IDH1 vaccine in newly diagnosed glioma. Clones were read by immunoSEQ multiplex PCR, and TCRdb kept only the in-frame ones, dropping some. The sample has approximately 36,000 clones; over 85% are singletons. Sequencing was performed on PBMCs, taken from a glioma patient treated with radiotherapy, temozolomide or both. The receptor set was obtained from a man aged 18 to 30 with glioma. The CDR3 runs from the conserved cysteine through the conserved F or W. The D gene is left open where the match is weak. Not every row has a clone size; where given, it reads once, few, many or a size class.

>NA|TRBJ2-1|TRBV5-4|once
TGTGCCAGCAGCCCGGAGCTGACCTCCTACAATGAGCAGTTCTTC
CASSPELTSYNEQFF
>NA|TRBJ2-3|TRBV20-1|NA
TGCAGTGCGAGTGGGGACTATACGCAGTATTTT
CSASGDYTQYF
>NA|TRBJ1-2|TRBV29-1|NA
TGCAGCGTTGAAACGGCACCCTATGGCTACACCTTC
CSVETAPYGYTF
>NA|TRBJ1-6|TRBV10-2|NA
TGCGCCAGCCTCGAAAATTCACCCCTCCACTTT
CASLENSPLHF
>NA|TRBJ2-3|TRBV29-1|once
TGCAGCGCCGAACCCGGAGGAGGGGATACGCAGTATTTT
CSAEPGGGDTQYF
>NA|TRBJ2-7|TRBV27|NA
TGTGCCAGCAGTTTAAGACAGAAAATCTACGAGCAGTACTTC
CASSLRQKIYEQYF
>NA|TRBJ2-5|TRBV5-4|NA
TGTGCCAGCAGCTTGGAGGACAGGGAGGGAGAGACCCAGTACTTC
CASSLEDREGETQYF
>TRBD1|TRBJ1-6|TRBV30|NA
TGTGCCTGGAAGTTCGGAGGGGGCGGCCATAATTCACCCCTCCACTTT
CAWKFGGGGHNSPLHF
>NA|TRBJ1-2|TRBV9|NA
TGTGCCAGCAGCGTATCCTGGGATTTAATCAACTATGGCTACACCTTC
CASSVSWDLINYGYTF
>NA|TRBJ1-1|TRBV10-3|NA
TGTGCCATCAGTGGAGGGGCCCCGTCGGGCACTGAAGCTTTCTTT
CAISGGAPSGTEAFF
>NA|TRBJ1-6|TRBV21-1|NA
TGTGCCAGCAGACTACACATACATCATAATTCACCCCTCCACTTT
CASRLHIHHNSPLHF
>NA|TRBJ2-6|TRBV27|NA
TGTGCCAGCAGGTTCAGGGGCTCTGGGGCCAACGTCCTGACTTTC
CASRFRGSGANVLTF
>NA|TRBJ2-4|TRBV13|NA
TGTGCCAGCAGGAAAACAGGTACCAAAAACATTCAGTACTTC
CASRKTGTKNIQYF
>NA|TRBJ2-2|TRBV7-2|NA
TGTGCCAGCAGCCGAGGACAGCACGCGAACACCGGGGAGCTGTTTTTT
CASSRGQHANTGELFF
>NA|TRBJ2-7|TRBV30|NA
TGTGCCTGGAGTCAACAACGGACCTACGAGCAGTACTTC
CAWSQQRTYEQYF
>TRBD2|TRBJ2-5|TRBV30|once
TGTGCCTGGAGCAAGGGCCAACTAGCGGGACAGGAGACCCAGTACTTC
CAWSKGQLAGQETQYF
>TRBD2|TRBJ2-7|TRBV27|once
TGTGCCAGCAGCCCCATAGCGGGATCCTACGAGCAGTACTTC
CASSPIAGSYEQYF
>TRBD1|TRBJ2-7|TRBV7-8|NA
TGTGCCAGCAGCCCGGACAGGGCTTCGAAAGAGCAGTACTTC
CASSPDRASKEQYF
>NA|TRBJ1-2|TRBV10-2|NA
TGCGCCGCCGGGGAGCAGAACTATGGCTACACCTTC
CAAGEQNYGYTF
>NA|TRBJ1-2|TRBV5-6|once
TGTGCCAGCAGCTTGTTATCGGGGGCAGACTATGGCTACACCTTC
CASSLLSGADYGYTF
>NA|TRBJ2-1|TRBV4-3|NA
TGCGCCAGCAGGACAGGGACTCGCTCCTACAATGAGCAGTTCTTC
CASRTGTRSYNEQFF
>NA|TRBJ2-7|TRBV23-1|NA
TGCGCCAGTCCCGGGGGCTACGGCTACGAGCAGTACTTC
CASPGGYGYEQYF
>NA|TRBJ2-3|TRBV30|NA
TGTGCCTGGACCATCGGCACAGATACGCAGTATTTT
CAWTIGTDTQYF
>NA|TRBJ1-5|TRBV19|NA
TGTGCCAGTAGTATCTTTGACCAGCCCCAGCATTTT
CASSIFDQPQHF
>NA|TRBJ2-6|TRBV6-1|NA
TGTGCCAGCAGTGAATTGGGGGCGCCTGGGGCCAACGTCCTGACTTTC
CASSELGAPGANVLTF
>NA|TRBJ1-5|TRBV30|NA
TGTGCCTGGAACGGCAGTCCCCATCAGCCCCAGCATTTT
CAWNGSPHQPQHF
>NA|TRBJ1-5|TRBV4-1|NA
TGCGCCAGCAGCCAAGACGCGAATCAGCCCCAGCATTTT
CASSQDANQPQHF
>NA|TRBJ1-1|TRBV7-6|NA
TGTGCCAGCAGTTTGGACACGAACACTGAAGCTTTCTTT
CASSLDTNTEAFF
>NA|TRBJ1-5|TRBV7-2|NA
TGTGCCAGCAGCTCGTACCACGAGAAGCGAAACAATCAGCCCCAGCATTTT
CASSSYHEKRNNQPQHF
>NA|TRBJ1-2|TRBV5-4|NA
TGTGCCAGCAGCCCTCGGGAAGGAGACTATGGCTACACCTTC
CASSPREGDYGYTF
>NA|TRBJ1-3|TRBV7-2|NA
TGTGCCAGCAGCCCTGTTGGAAACACCATATATTTT
CASSPVGNTIYF